Below, 17 T cell receptor beta chains from the same sample are listed, as sequenced in a study of shared clonotypes between healthy human individuals. Method: immunoSEQ multiplex PCR; TCRdb's copy keeps in-frame clones and lacks some. The profile shows over 700,000 clones, 72% of them singletons. Material for sequencing was memory CD4+ T cells sorted from blood. Subset given: CD45RA-negative fraction. The receptors stem from a woman aged 25 to 39 in good health.

V usage is TRBV21-1 and J usage is TRBJ2-5; the listed D gene, TRBD2, was not tested against the DNA. TRBV21-1 is reported as a pseudogene. The CDR3 totals 18 residues. The CDR3 nucleotides read TGTGCCAGCAGCTTACCTCCTGGAGGGGTAGCGTTCTTAGAGACCCAGTACTTC. Translating it yields CASSLPPGGVAFLETQYF.

This chain uses TRBV6-1 with TRBJ2-2, with 7 bases identical to TRBD1. Germline V gene sequence: CDR1 MNHNS, CDR2 SASEGT. The CDR3 consists of 12 residues. Germline trimming cut 6 bases from V and 7 bases from J; bases unmatched to any gene: 2. The DNA for the CDR3 is TGTGCCAGCAGACGGGACAGCGGGGAGCTGTTTTTT. It translates to CASRRDSGELFF.

This sequence joins TRBV2 and TRBJ2-3; 9 bases are a match to TRBD1. Germline-derived CDR1 and CDR2 are SNHLY and FYNNEI. This CDR3 is built from 15 residues. The trim removed 4 bases at V and 3 bases at J, leaving 5 bases unmatched. Here the CDR3 reads CASSAGTGLTDTQYF. In DNA form, the CDR3 reads TGTGCCAGCAGTGCCGGGACAGGGCTTACAGATACGCAGTATTTT.

The chain is built from TRBV2 and TRBJ2-7, with D maybe TRBD2 (6 bases). Trimming took off 8 bases at V and 0 bases at J, with 14 bases between the two ends. The CDR3 is 14 amino acids. CDR1 is SNHLY and CDR2 is FYNNEI in the germline V gene. The DNA for the CDR3 is TGTGCCAGCCTGCGGGACTCCAGCTCCTACGAGCAGTACTTC. Translated, it gives CASLRDSSSYEQYF. The full variable domain, with the rest looked up from reference TRBV2 and TRBJ2-7, is EPEVTQTPSHQVTQMGQEVILRCVPISNHLYFYWYRQILGQKVEFLVSFYNNEISEKSEIFDDQFSVERPDGSNFTLKIRSTKLEDSAMYFCASLRDSSSYEQYFGPGTRLTVT.

J is TRBJ1-2 and V is TRBV10-3, with 10 nucleotides matching TRBD1. CDR3 length: 15 amino acids. After removal of 4 bases from V and 6 bases from J, the junction contained 8 bases not matched to a gene. CDR1 ENHRY and CDR2 SYGVKD come from the germline V gene. In nucleotides, the CDR3 is TGTGCCATCAGTGGGGTGGGACAGGGGCTTGATGGCTACACCTTC. Translation gives CAISGVGQGLDGYTF.

In this sample, this clone turned up a few times. This sequence joins TRBV29-1 and TRBJ1-1, with D possibly being TRBD1 (5 bases). CDR3 size: 13 residues. The V and J ends lost 4 bases and 11 bases respectively, with 20 bases between them. CDR1 and CDR2 from the germline V gene are SQVTM and ANQGSEA. CDR3 DNA: TGCAGCGTTGTTTTCATGGAGACAGCGCGGGCTTTCTTT. Protein: CSVVFMETARAFF.

The genes are TRBV5-1 and TRBJ2-4, with TRBD1 as a possible D gene (6 bases). The germline V gene has CDR1 SGHRS and CDR2 YFSETQ. The CDR3 has 15 residues. V lost 3 bases, J lost 6 bases, and 16 bases lay in between. DNA for the CDR3: TGCGCCAGCAGCTCCGGACAGAGCCTCGGAAACATTCAGTACTTC. Translated: CASSSGQSLGNIQYF.

In DNA form, the CDR3 reads TGCGCCAGCAGCTTGGCCGATCTAGTGGATTCAAATGAGCAGTTCTTC. This encodes CASSLADLVDSNEQFF. This chain uses TRBV5-1 with TRBJ2-1; D is unclear. The CDR3 sequence is 16 residues long. Looked up from germline, CDR1 is SGHRS and CDR2 is YFSETQ. V shed 0 bases and J shed 7 bases, with 17 bases lying between them.

The chain combines TRBV27 with TRBJ2-1, with unresolved D. This CDR3 has 11 amino acids. Per germline, CDR1 MNHEY and CDR2 SMNVEV (reference sequence). V lost 6 bases, J lost 7 bases, and 7 bases lay in between. Here the CDR3 reads CASRIKNEQFF. In DNA, the CDR3 is TGTGCCAGCAGGATAAAGAATGAGCAGTTCTTC.

Written as DNA, the CDR3 is TGTGCCAGCTCACCCCCGGGACAGGGAAAAAAACTGTTTTTT. Encoded protein: CASSPPGQGKKLFF. V is TRBV18 and J is TRBJ1-4, with 9 bases matching TRBD1. Germline CDR1 is KGHSH and CDR2 is LQKENI. The CDR3 spans 14 residues. With V trimmed by 3 bases and J by 9 bases, 5 bases remained unmatched.

The chain joins TRBV28 to TRBJ2-2, with unresolved D. Trimming took 10 bases from V and 2 from J, leaving 11 bases between them. The CDR3 spans 13 residues. Germline CDR1 is MDHEN and CDR2 is SYDVKM. The CDR3, as DNA: TGTGCCACCATTTCAACTAACACCGGGGAGCTGTTTTTT. Amino acids: CATISTNTGELFF.

The chain uses TRBV6-5 and TRBJ2-7; TRBD2 agrees at 10 bases. V was pared by 8 bases and J by 4 bases, with 5 bases of the junction left unmatched. Per the germline V gene, CDR1 is MNHEY and CDR2 is SVGAGI. This CDR3 comprises 13 residues. For the CDR3, the DNA is TGTGCCAGCGGCACAGCGGGAGGGTACGAGCAGTACTTC. This gives the protein CASGTAGGYEQYF.

This clone appeared a single time. This chain uses TRBV28 with TRBJ2-7; TRBD1 might be the D (6 bases). Germline V gene data show CDR1 as MDHEN and CDR2 as SYDVKM. The CDR3 extends over 15 amino acids. Trimming took 6 bases from V and 3 from J, leaving 18 bases between them. CDR3 nucleotide sequence: TGTGCCAGCAGCGAGCTAGTAGGGGGACGCTACGAGCAGTACTTC. Its protein is CASSELVGGRYEQYF.

The rearrangement uses TRBV11-2 and TRBJ2-7; no clear D. CDR3 length equals 12 residues. V was trimmed by 6 bases and J by 6 bases, leaving 12 bases between them. CDR1 is SGHAT, CDR2 FQNNGV, per germline. The CDR3, as DNA: TGTGCCAGCAGTAGCACTACTGGCGAGCAGTACTTC. The encoded protein is CASSSTTGEQYF.

A few counts support this clone. J is TRBJ1-4 and V is TRBV4-2; a weak D match, TRBD1 (5 bases). V dropped 0 bases and J dropped 10 bases, with 18 bases sitting between them. The CDR3 runs to 16 residues. The V gene's germline CDR1 is LGHNA and CDR2 YNFKEQ. The CDR3 is CASSQDEGTPRGKLFF. The CDR3 nucleotides are TGTGCCAGCAGCCAAGATGAGGGCACCCCGAGGGGAAAACTGTTTTTT.

The sample holds one count of this clone. The chain has TRBV6-5 and TRBJ2-3, with no clear D. CDR1 is MNHEY, CDR2 SVGAGI, per germline. There are 12 residues in the CDR3. The V and J ends lost 6 bases and 7 bases respectively, with 11 bases between them. CDR3 coding DNA: TGTGCCAGCAGCACCCTCACCAATACGCAGTATTTT. It codes for CASSTLTNTQYF.

V is TRBV9 and J is TRBJ2-3; 7 positions match TRBD1. The junction had 7 bases not matched to a gene; V was cut back by 2 bases and J by 4 bases. The length of the CDR3 is 15 residues. Looked up from germline, CDR1 is SGDLS and CDR2 is YYNGEE. The chain's CDR3 is CASSVAGGLADTQYF. In nucleotides, the CDR3 is TGTGCCAGCAGCGTGGCAGGGGGTCTTGCAGATACGCAGTATTTT. Filled out from reference TRBV9 and TRBJ2-3, the complete variable domain reads DSGVTQTPKHLITATGQRVTLRCSPRSGDLSVYWYQQSLDQGLQFLIQYYNGEERAKGNILERFSAQQFPDLHSELNLSSLELGDSALYFCASSVAGGLADTQYFGPGTRLTVL.